These 4 T cell receptor beta chains share one sample of origin, sequenced in a study of T cells in tumors after PD-1 blockade. Only in-frame clones appear in the TCRdb table, and some are missing; sequencing was by immunoSEQ multiplex PCR. This sample yields over 20,000 clones, of which roughly 85% are seen a single time; 12% belongs to the top ten. The specimen was PBMCs, collected after anti-PD-1 treatment. Receptors were obtained from a human donor with basal cell carcinoma.

This chain connects TRBV5-1 to TRBJ2-2; possibly TRBD1 or TRBD2 for D (5 bases each). This CDR3 has 14 residues. Per the germline V gene, CDR1 is SGHRS and CDR2 is YFSETQ. Trimming cost V 2 bases and J 4 bases, with 9 bases left between them. The CDR3 DNA follows: TGCGCCAGCAGCTTATCAGGGACCACCGGGGAGCTGTTTTTT. Translated: CASSLSGTTGELFF.

This rearrangement joins TRBV7-9 to TRBJ1-2; D not resolved. CDR3 length equals 12 residues. Germline-derived CDR1 and CDR2 are SEHNR and FQNEAQ (reference sequence). V lost 1 base and J 8 bases, leaving 8 bases between the germline ends. The CDR3 here is CASSLGAQGYTF. The CDR3 DNA is TGTGCCAGCAGCTTAGGGGCGCAGGGCTACACCTTC. Together with reference TRBV7-9 and TRBJ1-2, the CDR3 gives the full variable domain: DTGVSQNPRHKITKRGQNVTFRCDPISEHNRLYWYRQTLGQGPEFLTYFQNEAQLEKSRLLSDRFSAERPKGSFSTLEIQRTEQGDSAMYLCASSLGAQGYTFGSGTRLTVV.

The chain has TRBV7-2 and TRBJ2-3; 7 positions match TRBD2. This CDR3 has 16 residues. The trim removed 6 bases at V and 1 base at J, leaving 10 bases unmatched. In germline, CDR1 is SGHTA, CDR2 FQGNSA. For the CDR3, the DNA is TGTGCCAGCAGTTTTACCGGGACTACGGGCACAGATACGCAGTATTTT. Protein: CASSFTGTTGTDTQYF.

This rearrangement joins TRBV5-1 to TRBJ2-1; tentatively, D is TRBD2 (6 bases). CDR3 length equals 16 residues. Germline V gives CDR1 SGHRS, CDR2 YFSETQ. The ends were cut back, 0 bases at V and 0 bases at J, with 10 bases in the middle. Here the CDR3 DNA reads TGCGCCAGCAGCTTGGCGGCGGGGAGCTCCTACAATGAGCAGTTCTTC. It specifies CASSLAAGSSYNEQFF.